This T cell receptor (beta chain) was identified in a study of cytomegalovirus exposure and HLA in healthy donors. The study's findings and limits: An Asian-associated ancestry cluster reportedly showed fewer N-insertions than the approximately 700-donor mean in a later analysis.

The PCR contained 60 Vbeta and 13 Jbeta primers. Repertoires were generated with immunoSEQ multiplex PCR, while TCRdb's copy carries only in-frame clones and drops some. The top ten clones hold 2% to 3% of a sample with about 190,000 clones, around 84% of them seen once. Turning to this clone: Its antigen is as yet unknown.

Germline values: CDR1 LNHDA, CDR2 SQIVND (reference sequence). The CDR3 is 14 residues long. Trimming cost V 5 bases and J 6 bases; bases outside gene matches: 7. The sequencing sample was made of PBMCs. The chain couples TRBV19 to TRBJ1-1, with 9 positions matching TRBD1. This TCR was sampled from a woman between 50 and 59 years old in good health and CMV-seropositive. This CDR3 is CASSAWDRDPEAFF. In DNA form, the CDR3 reads TGTGCCAGTAGTGCCTGGGACAGGGATCCTGAAGCTTTCTTT.